The clone carrying this TCR beta chain has just a few counts. Its cognate antigen is unknown. These data originate in a study of post-analysis software for immune sequencing data. Whole-study context: Clinical courses comprised relapsing-remitting, secondary progressive and progressive-relapsing multiple sclerosis. Study-level findings and limits: Patients with multiple sclerosis recorded significantly lower normalized Chao1 diversity than controls, the study found. In patients, TRBV5-6, TRBV5-1 and TRBV20-1 belonged to roughly 5 TRBV segments found more frequently than in controls. Batch-mates among the samples co-clustered strongly by F measure.

This CDR3 is built from 14 residues. Trimming took 7 bases from V and 1 from J; bases not matched to a gene: 7. CDR1 is SQVTM, CDR2 ANQGSEA, per germline. Unique molecular identifiers were present in the TCR beta cDNA libraries. Some 500,000 cDNA molecules were recovered from an input of about 1 to 10 million T cells. TCRdb passed the PCR reads through MiXCR, listing each CDR3 protein once. The sample consists of roughly 700,000 distinct CDR3 sequences, about 32% of them appearing once. Specimen: blood. The origin of this receptor is a girl aged 5 to 17 with multiple sclerosis. This sequence joins TRBV29-1 and TRBJ2-3, with 8 bases aligning to TRBD2. The CDR3 DNA reads as TGCAGCGGTTACAATAGCGGGGGCACAGATACGCAGTATTTT. It is translated as CSGYNSGGTDTQYF.